These 22 T cell receptor beta chains share one sample of origin, sequenced in a study of T cells in narcolepsy. Using immunoSEQ multiplex PCR, the repertoire was profiled, and TCRdb retains in-frame clones only, with some absent. The sample has around 32,000 clones, 82% seen once. Specimen: CD45RA- memory CD4+ T cells from PBMCs. Every receptor here comes from a human donor with narcolepsy.

The chain is built from TRBV6-1 and TRBJ2-3, with TRBD2 matching 7 bases. Germline CDR1 and CDR2: MNHNS and SASEGT. The CDR3 totals 13 residues. The ends lost 7 bases at V and 6 bases at J; junction bases unmatched: 7. The CDR3 reads CASNGLVVDTQYF. The DNA for the CDR3 is TGTGCCAGCAACGGACTAGTTGTCGATACGCAGTATTTT.

V is TRBV2 and J is TRBJ2-7, with D possibly TRBD2 on 6 matching bases. Germline CDR1 SNHLY, CDR2 FYNNEI. The CDR3 has 15 residues. The V end was cut by 8 bases, the J end by 0 bases, with 17 bases between. The CDR3 coding sequence is TGTGCCAGCCGGGGCGGGGCAGGGAGCTCCTACGAGCAGTACTTC. It specifies CASRGGAGSSYEQYF.

The rearrangement uses TRBV7-9 and TRBJ2-6, with no clear D. The CDR3 has 15 residues. Germline lookup yields CDR1 SEHNR and CDR2 FQNEAQ (reference sequence). Trimming removed 3 bases from V and 0 bases from J, with 6 bases in between. The CDR3 bases are TGTGCCAGCAGCTTTCAATCCTCTGGGGCCAACGTCCTGACTTTC. It encodes CASSFQSSGANVLTF.

The genes are TRBV9 and TRBJ1-5; possible D gene TRBD1, 6 bases. V lost 4 bases and J 5 bases, leaving 13 bases between the germline ends. This CDR3 spans 14 amino acids. Germline values: CDR1 SGDLS, CDR2 YYNGEE. CDR3 in amino acids: CASSPRDTHQPQHF. CDR3 bases: TGTGCCAGCAGCCCTAGGGACACCCATCAGCCCCAGCATTTT.

This clone occurred once. The chain links TRBV7-3 to TRBJ2-3; tentatively, D is TRBD2 (6 bases). Germline CDR1 is SGHTA and CDR2 is FQGTGA. The V end was cut by 2 bases, the J end by 2 bases, with 11 bases between. The CDR3 consists of 15 residues. DNA of the CDR3: TGTGCCAGCAGCTTAGCGGGACTTGACACAGATACGCAGTATTTT. This encodes CASSLAGLDTDTQYF.

V usage is TRBV7-2 and J usage is TRBJ1-1; D gene ambiguous. The CDR3 covers 13 residues. With 1 base removed from V and 1 base from J, the gap between germline ends came to 4 bases. Per the germline V gene, CDR1 is SGHTA and CDR2 is FQGNSA. The CDR3 is CASSLGTNTEAFF. The CDR3 region has the DNA TGTGCCAGCAGCTTAGGGACGAACACTGAAGCTTTCTTT.

The J gene is TRBJ2-5, the V gene TRBV18; no firm D call. Germline lookup yields CDR1 KGHSH and CDR2 LQKENI. This CDR3 is built from 12 residues. V lost 2 bases, J lost 3 bases, and 4 bases lay in between. DNA for the CDR3: TGTGCCAGCTCACCAACAGAAGAGACCCAGTACTTC. Protein product: CASSPTEETQYF.

This clone was counted once. This sequence joins TRBV7-8 and TRBJ2-3; no clear D. V lost 5 bases and J 6 bases, leaving 9 bases between the germline ends. The CDR3 is 12 amino acids. From germline, CDR1 is SGHVS and CDR2 FQNEAQ. The DNA of the CDR3 is TGTGCCAGCAGCAACAACGGGGATACGCAGTATTTT. Translation gives CASSNNGDTQYF.

The chain uses TRBV5-7 and TRBJ1-2; a possible D gene is TRBD1 (6 bases). TRBV5-7 is filed as an ORF, its function uncertain. CDR3 length: 14 residues. Trimming took 7 bases from V and 7 from J, leaving 20 bases between them. CDR3 amino acids: CASREEVGGIGYTF. The CDR3, as DNA: TGTGCCAGCCGGGAGGAGGTAGGGGGAATTGGCTACACCTTC.

CDR3 residues: CASSLYSGVGGVGTDTQYF. For the CDR3, the DNA is TGTGCCAGCAGCTTATATAGTGGGGTTGGCGGGGTCGGCACAGATACGCAGTATTTT. The chain is built from TRBV7-9 and TRBJ2-3; perhaps TRBD2 as D (6 bases). The V and J ends lost 2 bases and 1 base respectively, with 22 bases between them. The CDR3 sequence is 19 residues long. From germline, CDR1 is SEHNR and CDR2 FQNEAQ (reference sequence).

The V call is TRBV7-2, the J call TRBJ1-2, with unresolved D. Between the trimmed V and J ends, which lost 1 base and 5 bases, there was a span of 8 bases. Germline V gene lookup returns CDR1 SGHTA and CDR2 FQGNSA. This CDR3 contains 13 residues. CDR3 sequence: CASSLGPIYGYTF. CDR3 coding DNA: TGTGCCAGCAGCTTAGGACCGATTTATGGCTACACCTTC.

The V gene is TRBV7-9, the J gene TRBJ1-2, with TRBD1 identical over 10 bases. This CDR3 has 14 amino acids. The V segment lost 5 bases and the J segment 9 bases; nucleotides outside the gene matches: 9. The germline V gene encodes CDR1 SEHNR and CDR2 FQNEAQ (reference sequence). The CDR3 is CASSQGTGERSYTF. The CDR3 bases are TGTGCCAGCAGCCAAGGGACAGGGGAAAGGAGCTACACCTTC.

The chain couples TRBV30 to TRBJ1-1, with D maybe TRBD1 (6 bases). V was trimmed by 5 bases and J by 3 bases, leaving 13 bases between them. The germline V gene has CDR1 GTSNPN and CDR2 SVGIG (reference sequence). The CDR3 contains 13 residues. Written as DNA, the CDR3 is TGTGCCTGGGGATTCACAGGGTACACTGAAGCTTTCTTT. This codes for CAWGFTGYTEAFF.

The chain uses TRBV7-6 and TRBJ1-5; no definite D call. V dropped 5 bases and J dropped 4 bases, with 9 bases sitting between them. The CDR3 has 13 amino acids. Germline V gene data show CDR1 as SGHVS and CDR2 as FNYEAQ. In nucleotides, the CDR3 is TGTGCCAGCAGCCGCCAGGAGAATCAGCCCCAGCATTTT. The encoded protein is CASSRQENQPQHF.

CDR3 sequence (DNA): TGCGCCAGCAGCTTGGATGGGGGAACTGAAGCTTTCTTT. Encoded protein: CASSLDGGTEAFF. The V call is TRBV5-1, the J call TRBJ1-1, with D possibly being TRBD1 (5 bases). Trimming cost V 0 bases and J 5 bases, with 8 bases left between them. The length of the CDR3 is 13 residues. The germline V gene has CDR1 SGHRS and CDR2 YFSETQ.

This chain links TRBV2 with TRBJ1-3; TRBD1 is a possible D gene (5 bases). Trimming left V 4 bases short and J 0 bases short, with 7 bases between. The CDR3 spans 14 residues. Germline lookup yields CDR1 SNHLY and CDR2 FYNNEI. CDR3 nucleotide sequence: TGTGCCAGCAGTGCAGGGAGCTCTGGAAACACCATATATTTT. Amino acid sequence: CASSAGSSGNTIYF.

The chain joins TRBV7-3 to TRBJ2-7; 10 bases line up with TRBD2. This CDR3 has 15 residues. V trimming: 5 bases; J trimming: 2 bases; junction bases outside the gene matches: 6. The germline V gene encodes CDR1 SGHTA and CDR2 FQGTGA. CDR3 nucleotides: TGTGCCAGCAGCGCTAGCGGGAGTATCGCCTACGAGCAGTACTTC. Residues: CASSASGSIAYEQYF.

This rearrangement joins TRBV5-1 to TRBJ1-1, with D tentatively TRBD1 (6 bases). Per germline, CDR1 SGHRS and CDR2 YFSETQ. Trimming removed 0 bases at V and 4 bases at J, with 10 bases between. The CDR3 consists of 14 residues. The CDR3 here is CASSLDRVGTEAFF. In DNA, the CDR3 is TGCGCCAGCAGCTTGGACAGGGTCGGCACTGAAGCTTTCTTT.

The CDR3, as DNA: TGTGCCAGCAGGGGGGGAGGGCTTGACTATGGCTACACCTTC. Its translation: CASRGGGLDYGYTF. J is TRBJ1-2 and V is TRBV6-1, with a weak D call TRBD1 (5 bases). The germline CDR1 and CDR2 sequences are MNHNS and SASEGT. The CDR3 loop spans 14 amino acids. The germline V and J ends were trimmed by 6 bases and 3 bases, with 14 bases remaining between them.

This clone was found a few times. The chain has TRBV7-2 and TRBJ1-1; no reliable D call. There are 18 residues in the CDR3. The germline V gene encodes CDR1 SGHTA and CDR2 FQGNSA. The ends were cut back, 1 base at V and 1 base at J, with 19 bases in the middle. In DNA form, the CDR3 reads TGTGCCAGCAGCTTAGACATCGGGCTTGCAGTATCGAACACTGAAGCTTTCTTT. It yields the protein CASSLDIGLAVSNTEAFF.

The genes are TRBV6-5 and TRBJ1-2; D not resolved. CDR1 and CDR2 (germline): MNHEY, SVGAGI. V was shortened by 5 bases and J by 8 bases, with 12 bases between the two germline ends. The CDR3 totals 12 residues. The CDR3 nucleotides read TGTGCCAGCAGTGCACCAGAGTCAGGCTACACCTTC. It specifies CASSAPESGYTF.

This rearrangement joins TRBV30 to TRBJ1-4; 8 bases are a match to TRBD1. Germline assignment: CDR1 GTSNPN and CDR2 SVGIG (reference sequence). CDR3 length: 17 residues. V shed 1 base, J shed 6 bases, and the junction held 13 bases outside the gene matches. This CDR3 is CAWSGLVAGGFYEKLFF. The CDR3, as DNA: TGTGCCTGGAGTGGGCTCGTAGCAGGGGGCTTCTATGAAAAACTGTTTTTT.